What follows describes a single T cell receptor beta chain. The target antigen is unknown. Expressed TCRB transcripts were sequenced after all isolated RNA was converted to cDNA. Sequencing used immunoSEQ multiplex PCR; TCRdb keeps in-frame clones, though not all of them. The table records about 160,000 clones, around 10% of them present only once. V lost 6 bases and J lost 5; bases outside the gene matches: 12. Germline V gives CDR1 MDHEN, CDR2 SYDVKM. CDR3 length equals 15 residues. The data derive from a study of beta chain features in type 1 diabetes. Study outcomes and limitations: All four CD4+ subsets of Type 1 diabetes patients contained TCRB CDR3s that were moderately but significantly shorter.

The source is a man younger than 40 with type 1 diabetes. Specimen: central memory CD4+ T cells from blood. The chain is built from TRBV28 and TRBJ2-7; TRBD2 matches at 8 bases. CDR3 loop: CASSLPGGTQNEQYF. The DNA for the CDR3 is TGTGCCAGCAGCCTCCCGGGGGGGACTCAGAACGAGCAGTACTTC.